These T cell receptor beta chains were read from a single sample in a study of blood T cell repertoires in COVID-19. Measured with immunoSEQ multiplex PCR; TCRdb has only the in-frame clones, and not every one. The data contain about 180,000 clones, about nine tenths of them singletons. What was sequenced was PBMCs or T cells enriched from blood (not recorded which). All receptors come from a woman under 30 who had recovered from COVID-19. CDR3s include the opening cysteine and the closing phenylalanine or tryptophan. D genes are given only for firm matches. The listing skips clone size in some rows; elsewhere it reads once, few, many or a size class.

size,J,length,V,D,CDR3,DNA
once,TRBJ2-1,16,TRBV7-9,TRBD1,CASSFQGARAYNEQFF,TGTGCCAGCAGCTTTCAGGGGGCGCGGGCCTACAATGAGCAGTTCTTC
.,TRBJ2-3,15,TRBV7-2,.,CASSLVASITDTQYF,TGTGCCAGCAGCTTAGTGGCTAGCATTACAGATACGCAGTATTTT
.,TRBJ2-1,14,TRBV15,.,CATSRGDNYNEQFF,TGTGCCACCAGCAGAGGTGACAACTACAATGAGCAGTTCTTC
once,TRBJ1-1,15,TRBV9,TRBD1,CASSPQDRANTEAFF,TGTGCCAGCAGCCCCCAGGACAGGGCGAACACTGAAGCTTTCTTT
.,TRBJ2-7,14,TRBV21-1,.,CAGPGVNRLHEQYF,TGTGCCGGACCAGGGGTTAATAGGTTACACGAGCAGTACTTC
.,TRBJ2-7,17,TRBV18,TRBD1,CASSPSLTGQANYEQYF,TGTGCCAGCTCACCCTCACTTACCGGACAGGCGAACTACGAGCAGTACTTC
few,TRBJ1-2,16,TRBV10-1,.,CASSEGSAGDLYGYTF,TGCGCCAGCAGTGAGGGGTCGGCAGGGGACCTCTATGGCTACACCTTC
.,TRBJ2-7,12,TRBV28,.,CASNVASYEQYF,TGTGCCAGCAACGTGGCTTCGTACGAGCAGTACTTC
few,TRBJ1-1,13,TRBV18,TRBD1,CASSPQGDTEAFF,TGTGCCAGCTCACCCCAGGGGGACACTGAAGCTTTCTTT
.,TRBJ1-2,14,TRBV4-3,.,CASSQVRQGKSYTF,TGCGCCAGCAGCCAAGTCCGGCAGGGTAAGAGCTACACCTTC
once,TRBJ1-2,14,TRBV7-2,.,CASSRTQPNYGYTF,TGTGCCAGCAGCCGGACACAGCCGAACTATGGCTACACCTTC
.,TRBJ2-1,13,TRBV11-2,.,CASRVSGYNEQFF,TGTGCCAGCAGAGTCAGCGGGTACAATGAGCAGTTCTTC
.,TRBJ2-7,14,TRBV7-2,.,CASSLQRAGREQYF,TGTGCCAGCAGCTTACAGCGGGCCGGGCGCGAGCAGTACTTC
.,TRBJ2-2,14,TRBV14,.,CASSQVGAAGELFF,TGTGCCAGCAGCCAAGTGGGGGCCGCCGGGGAGCTGTTTTTT
.,TRBJ1-2,16,TRBV28,.,CASSPPHGGFLDGYTF,TGTGCCAGCAGTCCACCCCACGGCGGTTTTCTGGATGGCTACACCTTC
.,TRBJ1-1,15,TRBV18,TRBD1,CASSAMPGQGTEAFF,TGTGCCAGCTCAGCCATGCCGGGACAGGGGACTGAAGCTTTCTTT
.,TRBJ2-2,16,TRBV5-1,TRBD2,CASSFATSGITGELFF,TGCGCCAGCAGCTTCGCGACTAGCGGCATCACCGGGGAGCTGTTTTTT
.,TRBJ1-6,15,TRBV15,.,CATSSDTVRLSPLHF,TGTGCCACCTCTTCGGACACAGTACGACTTTCACCCCTCCACTTT
.,TRBJ2-3,14,TRBV5-1,.,CASSQLARGDTQYF,TGCGCCAGCAGCCAATTGGCTAGAGGCGATACGCAGTATTTT
.,TRBJ1-2,14,TRBV19,TRBD1,CASMGQGANYGYTF,TGTGCCAGTATGGGACAGGGGGCTAACTATGGCTACACCTTC
.,TRBJ2-2,15,TRBV6-5,.,CASRVATLNTGELFF,TGTGCCAGCAGGGTAGCCACTCTGAACACCGGGGAGCTGTTTTTT
.,TRBJ2-3,14,TRBV29-1,TRBD2,CSAPKPGTSDTQYF,TGCAGCGCCCCGAAACCCGGGACTAGCGATACGCAGTATTTT
.,TRBJ2-7,15,TRBV7-6,.,CASSLASGSGYEQYF,TGTGCCAGCAGCTTAGCGTCCGGGAGCGGCTACGAGCAGTACTTC
.,TRBJ1-4,15,TRBV18,TRBD1,CASSPPGTANEKLFF,TGTGCCAGCTCACCTCCGGGGACAGCTAATGAAAAACTGTTTTTT
.,TRBJ1-4,14,TRBV5-1,.,CASSLRTLNEKLFF,TGCGCCAGCAGCCTTAGAACCTTAAATGAAAAACTGTTTTTT
few,TRBJ2-7,14,TRBV6-2/TRBV6-3,TRBD2,CASSSTSGSVGWNF,TGTGCCAGCAGTTCGACTAGCGGGAGCGTCGGTTGGAACTTC
.,TRBJ1-2,13,TRBV25-1,.,CASNGEGRHGYTF,TGTGCCAGCAATGGGGAGGGTAGACATGGCTACACCTTC
.,TRBJ1-1,13,TRBV12-3/TRBV12-4,.,CASSKGVYTEAFF,TGTGCCAGCAGCAAGGGAGTTTACACTGAAGCTTTCTTT
.,TRBJ2-7,15,TRBV20-1,TRBD1,CSASRDRGQSYEQYF,TGCAGTGCTAGTCGTGACAGGGGGCAATCCTACGAGCAGTACTTC
.,TRBJ2-2,17,TRBV6-4,TRBD2,CASSDSSGGSNTGELFF,TGTGCCAGCAGTGACTCATCCGGGGGGTCTAACACCGGGGAGCTGTTTTTT
.,TRBJ1-1,13,TRBV10-1,TRBD1,CASSADRGTEAFF,TGCGCCAGCAGTGCGGACAGGGGAACTGAAGCTTTCTTT
.,TRBJ2-3,15,TRBV13,.,CASSPLGVGGDTQYF,TGTGCCAGCAGCCCCCTGGGGGTAGGAGGGGATACGCAGTATTTT
.,TRBJ2-5,16,TRBV27,TRBD2,CASSFQGLAGLETQYF,TGTGCCAGCAGTTTTCAGGGACTAGCGGGGTTGGAGACCCAGTACTTC
.,TRBJ1-1,13,TRBV30,.,CAWSGSNEPEAFF,TGTGCCTGGTCAGGATCCAACGAGCCTGAAGCTTTCTTT
.,TRBJ2-5,17,TRBV18,TRBD2,CASSPIRLAGVGETQYF,TGTGCCAGCTCACCAATTCGACTAGCGGGAGTCGGAGAGACCCAGTACTTC
.,TRBJ1-4,16,TRBV19,TRBD1,CASSMRTGSTNEKLFF,TGTGCCAGTAGTATGAGGACAGGGTCAACTAATGAAAAACTGTTTTTT
.,TRBJ1-5,15,TRBV28,.,CASSRGAVSNQPQHF,TGTGCCAGCTCCCGCGGGGCAGTAAGCAATCAGCCCCAGCATTTT
once,TRBJ2-3,16,TRBV19,.,CASGPLGDGGTDTQYF,TGTGCCAGTGGTCCGTTGGGAGATGGGGGCACAGATACGCAGTATTTT
.,TRBJ2-5,14,TRBV20-1,.,CSASMSGRQETQYF,TGCAGTGCTAGTATGTCAGGGAGGCAAGAGACCCAGTACTTC
.,TRBJ1-5,16,TRBV5-6,.,CASSFGGIYSNQPQHF,TGTGCCAGCAGCTTCGGAGGGATCTATAGCAATCAGCCCCAGCATTTT
.,TRBJ1-6,16,TRBV3-1/TRBV3-2,TRBD1,CASSQVLGQINSPLHF,TGTGCCAGCAGCCAAGTGTTGGGACAGATTAATTCACCCCTCCACTTT
few,TRBJ2-7,15,TRBV5-1,TRBD2,CASSMTSGTRYEQYF,TGCGCCAGCAGCATGACTAGCGGAACCAGATACGAGCAGTACTTC
.,TRBJ1-2,14,TRBV29-1,TRBD1,CSASRDRGNYGYTF,TGCAGCGCTTCGCGGGACAGGGGGAACTATGGCTACACCTTC
.,TRBJ2-6,17,TRBV5-4,.,CASSLGPTGTGANVLTF,TGTGCCAGCAGCTTGGGGCCCACAGGGACCGGGGCCAACGTCCTGACTTTC
.,TRBJ2-7,15,TRBV30,.,CAWSVQAGAAYEQYF,TGTGCCTGGAGTGTACAGGCAGGGGCTGCCTACGAGCAGTACTTC
.,TRBJ1-6,15,TRBV19,TRBD1,CASRSNRGPGSPLHF,TGTGCCAGTAGGAGCAACAGGGGGCCAGGGTCACCCCTCCACTTT
.,TRBJ2-2,14,TRBV11-3,.,CASQGPENTGELFF,TGTGCCTCACAGGGACCCGAGAACACCGGGGAGCTGTTTTTT
.,TRBJ1-1,12,TRBV29-1,.,CSVEDLPLEAFF,TGCAGCGTTGAAGACCTTCCGTTGGAGGCTTTCTTT
.,TRBJ2-3,16,TRBV28,TRBD1,CASSLLGTGKADTQYF,TGTGCCAGCAGTCTATTAGGGACAGGGAAAGCAGATACGCAGTATTTT
.,TRBJ2-3,15,TRBV5-1,TRBD2,CASRSAAGGTDTQYF,TGCGCCAGCAGATCTGCCGCGGGGGGCACAGATACGCAGTATTTT